A single sample gave rise to the 17 T cell receptor beta chains below, sequenced in a study of shared clonotypes between healthy human individuals. TCRdb keeps only in-frame clones here, not all; method: immunoSEQ multiplex PCR. The table lists over 2 million clones, approximately 90% of them singletons. Sequenced: naive CD4+ T cells from PBMCs. Subset here: CD45RA+ positively selected. The receptors derive from a man between 18 and 29 years old in good health. Some clones in this sample may be carry-over from other donors' samples.

The chain uses TRBV15 and TRBJ1-1; no clear D gene. This CDR3 is 15 amino acids long. Germline loops: CDR1 LNHNV, CDR2 YYDKDF (reference sequence). Between the trimmed V and J ends, which lost 0 bases and 4 bases, there was a span of 12 bases. The CDR3 DNA reads as TGTGCCACCAGCAGAGATCGACGGGATACCACTGAAGCTTTCTTT. Its translation is CATSRDRRDTTEAFF. Full variable domain (rest looked up from reference TRBV15 and TRBJ1-1): DAMVIQNPRYQVTQFGKPVTLSCSQTLNHNVMYWYQQKSSQAPKLLFHYYDKDFNNEADTPDNFQSRRPNTSFCFLDIRSPGLGDTAMYLCATSRDRRDTTEAFFGQGTRLTVV.

The chain carries TRBV7-8 and TRBJ1-1, with 7 positions matching TRBD1. The CDR3 covers 13 residues. The V gene end was trimmed by 6 bases and the J gene end by 5 bases; junction bases not matched to a gene: 6. Germline CDR1 reads SGHVS; CDR2 reads FQNEAQ. CDR3 DNA sequence: TGTGCCAGCAGGTCAGGGGGAGGAACTGAAGCTTTCTTT. Translating gives CASRSGGGTEAFF.

This sequence joins TRBV10-3 and TRBJ1-1; TRBD1 is a possible D gene (5 bases). This CDR3 has 12 residues. Trimming stripped 6 bases from V and 3 bases from J, with 8 bases between. Germline lookup yields CDR1 ENHRY and CDR2 SYGVKD. The CDR3 spells CAIRRDDTEAFF. The CDR3 DNA sequence: TGTGCCATCAGAAGGGACGACACTGAAGCTTTCTTT.

The rearrangement joins TRBV7-9 to TRBJ2-7, with 7 bases fitting TRBD1. Looked up from germline, CDR1 is SEHNR and CDR2 is FQNEAQ (reference sequence). The CDR3 is made up of 14 amino acids. V gave up 5 bases and J gave up 5 bases; unmatched junction bases: 9. The CDR3 loop is CASSTPRDSDEQYF. As DNA, the CDR3 is TGTGCCAGCAGCACCCCCCGGGACAGCGACGAGCAGTACTTC.

The chain uses TRBV10-2 and TRBJ2-1, with 12 bases identical to TRBD2. This CDR3 is 15 amino acids long. V gave up 2 bases and J gave up 9 bases; unmatched junction bases: 5. In germline, CDR1 is WSHSY, CDR2 SAAADI. Written as DNA, the CDR3 is TGCGCCAGCAGTGAGCTAGCGGGAGGGCGGGGTGAGCAGTTCTTC. Its translation: CASSELAGGRGEQFF.

The chain joins TRBV7-3 to TRBJ2-3; D uncertain. V was cut by 2 bases and J by 6 bases, with 9 bases left in between. From germline, CDR1 is SGHTA and CDR2 FQGTGA. CDR3 length equals 13 residues. In nucleotides, the CDR3 is TGTGCCAGCAGCTTAGCCAGCGCGGATACGCAGTATTTT. This encodes CASSLASADTQYF.

J is TRBJ2-6 and V is TRBV5-1; no clear D gene. The CDR3 consists of 17 residues. V was clipped by 2 bases and J by 0 bases, with 12 bases between them. Germline V gives CDR1 SGHRS, CDR2 YFSETQ. The CDR3 is CASSFFTFPSGANVLTF. The CDR3 DNA reads as TGCGCCAGCAGCTTTTTTACCTTCCCCTCTGGGGCCAACGTCCTGACTTTC. The complete variable domain, with remaining parts taken from reference TRBV5-1 and TRBJ2-6, reads KAGVTQTPRYLIKTRGQQVTLSCSPISGHRSVSWYQQTPGQGLQFLFEYFSETQRNKGNFPGRFSGRQFSNSRSEMNVSTLELGDSALYLCASSFFTFPSGANVLTFGAGSRLTVL.

V usage is TRBV14 and J usage is TRBJ2-4; D uncertain. The CDR3 has 15 residues. Trimming shortened V by 8 bases and J by 0 bases, and 14 bases separated the two germline ends. The V gene's germline CDR1 is SGHDN and CDR2 FVKESK. In nucleotides, the CDR3 is TGTGCCAGCTCAGGTTCGGGTTTAGCCAAAAACATTCAGTACTTC. Translation gives CASSGSGLAKNIQYF.

J is TRBJ2-2 and V is TRBV5-1, with D maybe TRBD1 (6 bases). The V end was cut by 2 bases, the J end by 5 bases, with 13 bases between. CDR3 length equals 15 residues. Germline V gene data show CDR1 as SGHRS and CDR2 as YFSETQ. This CDR3 reads CASSFSRGLTGELFF. For the CDR3, the DNA is TGCGCCAGCAGCTTTTCCAGGGGTTTGACCGGGGAGCTGTTTTTT.

The gene calls are TRBV5-4 and TRBJ1-4; 9 bases are shared with TRBD1. The CDR3 is made up of 14 amino acids. The trim removed 4 bases at V and 7 bases at J, leaving 5 bases unmatched. The germline CDR1 and CDR2 sequences are SGHNT and YYREEE (reference sequence). In DNA, the CDR3 is TGTGCCAGCAGCGTCGGACAGGGGAGTGAAAAACTGTTTTTT. The encoded protein is CASSVGQGSEKLFF.

V is TRBV5-4 and J is TRBJ2-1, with 9 bases matching TRBD1. The V gene's germline CDR1 is SGHNT and CDR2 YYREEE (reference sequence). V shed 4 bases and J 5 bases; nucleotides not matched to a gene: 7. The CDR3 runs 15 residues. CDR3: CASSPGTGRHNEQFF. CDR3 in DNA: TGTGCCAGCAGCCCCGGGACAGGGCGACACAATGAGCAGTTCTTC.

This clone was found once. The CDR3 region is CASSARTGTYNEQFF. CDR3 bases: TGTGCCAGCAGTGCCAGGACAGGGACCTACAATGAGCAGTTCTTC. The chain combines TRBV6-4 with TRBJ2-1, with 8 bases that match TRBD1. V trimming: 4 bases; J trimming: 2 bases; junction bases outside the gene matches: 4. The CDR3 has 15 residues. CDR1 is MRHNA, CDR2 SNTAGT, per germline.

The chain carries TRBV5-1 and TRBJ2-1; D remains ambiguous. CDR3 length: 14 amino acids. Trimming took 1 base from V and 8 from J, leaving 13 bases between them. Germline assignment: CDR1 SGHRS and CDR2 YFSETQ. CDR3 sequence (DNA): TGCGCCAGCAGCTTGATGGGGTCTGGGGATGAGCAGTTCTTC. Translation: CASSLMGSGDEQFF.

The V and J genes are TRBV27 and TRBJ1-4; D unresolved. V gave up 6 bases and J gave up 4 bases, with 9 bases separating them. CDR3 length: 13 amino acids. In germline, CDR1 is MNHEY, CDR2 SMNVEV (reference sequence). The CDR3 coding sequence is TGTGCCAGCAGAGGAACGGGTAATGAAAAACTGTTTTTT. Translating gives CASRGTGNEKLFF.

This chain uses TRBV12-5 with TRBJ2-3; D gene uncertain. Trimming cost V 2 bases and J 10 bases, with 10 bases left between them. Germline V gene sequence: CDR1 LGHNT, CDR2 FRNRAP. This CDR3 comprises 12 residues. The CDR3 reads CASGLRPEAQYF. The CDR3 DNA sequence: TGTGCTAGTGGTTTGCGTCCTGAGGCGCAGTATTTT.

The rearrangement joins TRBV15 to TRBJ2-3, with D possibly being TRBD2 (5 bases). Trimming pared 8 bases from V and 4 bases from J, leaving 7 bases between. CDR1 and CDR2 from the germline V gene are LNHNV and YYDKDF (reference sequence). The CDR3 extends over 11 amino acids. This CDR3 is CATGSADTQYF. CDR3 DNA: TGTGCCACCGGGAGTGCAGATACGCAGTATTTT. Full variable domain (remainder filled in from reference TRBV15 and TRBJ2-3): DAMVIQNPRYQVTQFGKPVTLSCSQTLNHNVMYWYQQKSSQAPKLLFHYYDKDFNNEADTPDNFQSRRPNTSFCFLDIRSPGLGDTAMYLCATGSADTQYFGPGTRLTVL.

V gene TRBV5-8 combines with J gene TRBJ1-4; 7 bases line up with TRBD1. The V and J ends lost 3 bases and 10 bases, in that order; junction bases with no gene match: 21. The CDR3 runs to 18 residues. The V gene's germline CDR1 is SGHTS and CDR2 YDEGEE. DNA for the CDR3: TGTGCCAGCAGCTCGGTCGGGACAGCGGACCTCCGAGGGGGAAAACTGTTTTTT. This codes for CASSSVGTADLRGGKLFF.